The TCR beta chain described here comes from a study of blood T cell repertoires in COVID-19. Per the germline V gene, CDR1 is SGHRS and CDR2 is YFSETQ. V lost 3 bases and J lost 5, with 9 bases in between. The CDR3 extends over 13 amino acids. Some clones are missing from TCRdb's copy, which holds only in-frame ones; the method was immunoSEQ multiplex PCR. The sample lists about 390,000 clones, approximately 90% seen once, with about a tenth in the top ten. In assigning cohorts, the study relied on participant-reported clinical history. All recovered Cohort 3 donors got two negative PCRs, got clearance, or saw symptom resolution.

Source material: PBMCs or T cells enriched from blood (not recorded which). This sequence originates from a woman between 45 and 65 years old who had recovered from COVID-19. The chain is built from TRBV5-1 and TRBJ2-1, with D unclear. The CDR3 sequence: CASSSHPDNEQFF. The CDR3 coding sequence is TGCGCCAGCAGCTCGCACCCAGACAATGAGCAGTTCTTC.